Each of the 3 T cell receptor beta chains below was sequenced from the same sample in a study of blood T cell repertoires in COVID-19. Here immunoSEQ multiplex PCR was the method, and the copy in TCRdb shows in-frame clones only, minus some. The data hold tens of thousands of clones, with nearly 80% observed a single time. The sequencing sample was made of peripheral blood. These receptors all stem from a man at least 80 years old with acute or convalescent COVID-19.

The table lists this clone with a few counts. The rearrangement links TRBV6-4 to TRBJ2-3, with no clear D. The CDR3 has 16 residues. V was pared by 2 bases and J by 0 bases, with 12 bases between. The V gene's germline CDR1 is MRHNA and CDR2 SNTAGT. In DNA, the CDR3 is TGTGCCAGCAGTGACGGCGGCGGCTCTAGCACAGATACGCAGTATTTT. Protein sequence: CASSDGGGSSTDTQYF.

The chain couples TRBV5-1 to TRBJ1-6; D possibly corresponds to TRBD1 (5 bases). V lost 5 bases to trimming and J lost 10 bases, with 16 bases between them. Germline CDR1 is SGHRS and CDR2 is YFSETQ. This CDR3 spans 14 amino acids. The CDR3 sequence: CASRGGGIESPLHF. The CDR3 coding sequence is TGCGCCAGCAGGGGTGGGGGGATTGAGTCACCCCTCCACTTT.

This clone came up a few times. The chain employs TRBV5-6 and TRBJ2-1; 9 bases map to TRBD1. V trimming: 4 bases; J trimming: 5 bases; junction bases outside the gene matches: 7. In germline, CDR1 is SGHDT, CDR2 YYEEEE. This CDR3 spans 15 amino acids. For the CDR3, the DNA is TGTGCCAGCAGCGGACAGGGGTGGCGTCACAATGAGCAGTTCTTC. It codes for CASSGQGWRHNEQFF.